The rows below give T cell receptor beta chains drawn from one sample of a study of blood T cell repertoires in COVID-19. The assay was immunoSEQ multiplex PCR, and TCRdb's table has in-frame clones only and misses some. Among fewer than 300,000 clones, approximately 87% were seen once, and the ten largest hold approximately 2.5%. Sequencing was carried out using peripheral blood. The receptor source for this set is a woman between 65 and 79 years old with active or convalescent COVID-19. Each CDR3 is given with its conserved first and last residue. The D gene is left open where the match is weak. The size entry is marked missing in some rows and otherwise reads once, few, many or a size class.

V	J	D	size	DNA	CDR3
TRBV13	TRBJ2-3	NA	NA	TGTGCCAGCAGCAACCGGGACTCTATCCTCGTCTCAGATACGCAGTATTTT	CASSNRDSILVSDTQYF
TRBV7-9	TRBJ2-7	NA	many	TGTGCCAGCAGCCCGCCCTCGGGGAGCTACGAGCAGTACTTC	CASSPPSGSYEQYF
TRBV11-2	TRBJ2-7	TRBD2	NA	TGTGCCAGCAGACGCGCCGGGACTACCCCCTACGAGCAGTACTTC	CASRRAGTTPYEQYF
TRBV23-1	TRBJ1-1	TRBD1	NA	TGCGCCAGCAGTCCCCAAGGGGGCGCGAGGGCCATTAACACTGAAGCTTTCTTT	CASSPQGGARAINTEAFF
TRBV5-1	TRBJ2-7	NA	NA	TGCGCCAGCAGCTCAACAGGGCTAAGGTCCTACGAGCAGTACTTC	CASSSTGLRSYEQYF
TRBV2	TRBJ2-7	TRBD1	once	TGTGCCAGCAATACAGGGGTATCCTACGAGCAGTACTTC	CASNTGVSYEQYF
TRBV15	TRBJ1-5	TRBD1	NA	TGTGCCACCAGCAGGGGTGGACAGGGTATACAGCCCCAGCATTTT	CATSRGGQGIQPQHF
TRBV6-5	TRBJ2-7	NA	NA	TGTGCCAGCAAGCGGGTCTCCAACGAGCAGTACTTC	CASKRVSNEQYF
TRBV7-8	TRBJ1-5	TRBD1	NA	TGTGCCAGCAGAAGGGACAGGGGGCGGGTAGGCAATCAGCCCCAGCATTTT	CASRRDRGRVGNQPQHF
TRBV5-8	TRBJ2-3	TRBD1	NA	TGTGCCAGCAGCTTGGGGACAGGGGGCTTGGAAGATACGCAGTATTTT	CASSLGTGGLEDTQYF
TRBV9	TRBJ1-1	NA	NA	TGTGCCAGCAGCCCGACAAGAATGAACACTGAAGCTTTCTTT	CASSPTRMNTEAFF
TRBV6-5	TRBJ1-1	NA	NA	TGTGCCAGCAGTTTGCGGAGATTGAACACTGAAGCTTTCTTT	CASSLRRLNTEAFF
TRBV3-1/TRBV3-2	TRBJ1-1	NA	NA	TGTGCCAGCAGCCAAGAAGGGGGTGCCGAAGCTTTCTTT	CASSQEGGAEAFF
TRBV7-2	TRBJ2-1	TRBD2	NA	TGTGCCAGCAGCTTAACAGGAAGACTAGCGGGGGTCAATGAGCAGTTCTTC	CASSLTGRLAGVNEQFF
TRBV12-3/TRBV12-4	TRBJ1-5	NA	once	TGTGCCAGCAGTTTCGAGGGTAATCAGCCCCAGCATTTT	CASSFEGNQPQHF
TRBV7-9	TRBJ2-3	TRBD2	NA	TGTGCCAGCAGCCCGGGACTAGCGGGAGAGGGGGATACGCAGTATTTT	CASSPGLAGEGDTQYF
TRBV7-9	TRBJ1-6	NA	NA	TGTGCCAGCAGCTTAGAACAGTCTAATTCACCCCTCCACTTT	CASSLEQSNSPLHF
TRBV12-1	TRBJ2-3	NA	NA	TGTGCCAGCAGCTCCACTATCACAGATACGCAGTATTTT	CASSSTITDTQYF
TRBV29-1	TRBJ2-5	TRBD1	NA	TGCAGCGTTGAAAAGGGGGCCGGCCAGTACTTC	CSVEKGAGQYF
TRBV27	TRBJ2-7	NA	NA	TGTGCCAGCAGTTTGTCGCAGGGGCTCTCCTACGAGCAGTACTTC	CASSLSQGLSYEQYF
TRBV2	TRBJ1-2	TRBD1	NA	TGTGCCAGCATCCCTGAACTTAGACAGGGTGGGAACTATGGCTACACCTTC	CASIPELRQGGNYGYTF
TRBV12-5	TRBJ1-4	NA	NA	TGTGCTAGTGCCCTCCCCGGAGGAAAACTGTTTTTT	CASALPGGKLFF
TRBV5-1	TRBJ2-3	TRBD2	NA	TGCGCCAGCAGCTTGGGAGCGGGGGGTGATTTTGCAGATACGCAGTATTTT	CASSLGAGGDFADTQYF
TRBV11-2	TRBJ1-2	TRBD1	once	TGTGCCAGCAGCGCCTCAACAGGGGGGGATGGCTACACCTTC	CASSASTGGDGYTF
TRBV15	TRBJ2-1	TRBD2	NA	TGTGCCACCAGCAGGCTAGCGGGGGGTTCGGATGAGCAGTTCTTC	CATSRLAGGSDEQFF
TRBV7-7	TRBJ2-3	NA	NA	TGTGCTAGCAGCCGACTAGGCCGCACAGATACGCAGTATTTT	CASSRLGRTDTQYF
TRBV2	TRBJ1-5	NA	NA	TGTGCCAGCAACCAGGGGTCCCAGCCCCAGCATTTT	CASNQGSQPQHF
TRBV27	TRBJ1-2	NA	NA	TGTGCCAGCACCTCATACAGGGACCCTAACTATGGCTACACCTTC	CASTSYRDPNYGYTF
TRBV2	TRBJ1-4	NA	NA	TGTGCCAGCAGTGAAAGATGGGCTGAAAAACTGTTTTTT	CASSERWAEKLFF
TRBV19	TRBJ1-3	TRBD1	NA	TGTGCCAGTAGTCCCGGGACAGGGACTGGAAACACCATATATTTT	CASSPGTGTGNTIYF
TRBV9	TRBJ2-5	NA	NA	TGTGCCAGCAGCGTGACAGGCGAACTCGGAGAGACCCAGTACTTC	CASSVTGELGETQYF
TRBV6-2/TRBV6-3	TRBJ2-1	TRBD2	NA	TGTGCCAGCAGTTACCACCGGGGGGAGTACAATGAGCAGTTCTTC	CASSYHRGEYNEQFF
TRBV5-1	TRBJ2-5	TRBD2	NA	TGCGCCAGCAGCTTGTCCGGGACTAGTCAAGAGACCCAGTACTTC	CASSLSGTSQETQYF
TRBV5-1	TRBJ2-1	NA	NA	TGCGCCAGCAGCGGCGGGATAGCGGAAATCAATGAGCAGTTCTTC	CASSGGIAEINEQFF
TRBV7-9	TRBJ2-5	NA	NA	TGTGCCAGCAGCTCGGGGGGCAAAGAGACCCAGTACTTC	CASSSGGKETQYF
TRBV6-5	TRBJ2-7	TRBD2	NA	TGTGCCAGCAGTTACGCCAGCGGGGGGCCCTCCGAGCAGTACTTC	CASSYASGGPSEQYF
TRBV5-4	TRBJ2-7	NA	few	TGTGCCAGCAGCCAGTTCTACGAGCAGTACTTC	CASSQFYEQYF
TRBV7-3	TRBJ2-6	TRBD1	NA	TGTGCCAGCAGCCCACGACAGGGTCGGCACTTTTCTGGGGCCAACGTCCTGACTTTC	CASSPRQGRHFSGANVLTF
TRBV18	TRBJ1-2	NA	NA	TGTGCCAGCTCGCTGGACACTTTCGGAGGCTACACCTTC	CASSLDTFGGYTF
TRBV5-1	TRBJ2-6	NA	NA	TGCGCCAGCAGCTTGGTTCCCGAAGGGGGCGTCCTGACTTTC	CASSLVPEGGVLTF
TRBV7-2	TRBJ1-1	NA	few	TGTGCCAGCAGCCCCCGGAACCGGGGGAACACTGAAGCTTTCTTT	CASSPRNRGNTEAFF
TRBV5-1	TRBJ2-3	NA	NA	TGCGCCAGCAGCTTGGTTGCCAGGGCCCGGGTAGATACGCAGTATTTT	CASSLVARARVDTQYF
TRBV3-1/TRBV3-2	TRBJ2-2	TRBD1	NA	TGTGCCAGCAGCTCCAGGGGGAATTTGGGCACCGGGGAGCTGTTTTTT	CASSSRGNLGTGELFF
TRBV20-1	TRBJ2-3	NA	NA	TGCAGTGCTAGTCAACCTGTGGGCAGGGGGGAAGCAGATACGCAGTATTTT	CSASQPVGRGEADTQYF
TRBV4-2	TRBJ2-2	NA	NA	TGTGCCAGCAGCCAAGTCAGCGGGGAGCTGTTTTTT	CASSQVSGELFF
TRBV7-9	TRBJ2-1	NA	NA	TGTGCCAGCAGCCCCCGCACAGACGACAATGAGCAGTTCTTC	CASSPRTDDNEQFF
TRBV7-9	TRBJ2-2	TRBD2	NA	TGTGCCAGCAGCTTAGCGCTCGCGGGGGGGCCCGGGGAGCTGTTTTTT	CASSLALAGGPGELFF
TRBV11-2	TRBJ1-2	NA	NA	TGTGCCAGCAGCCCCTCCCCCGGGGGCTACACCTTC	CASSPSPGGYTF
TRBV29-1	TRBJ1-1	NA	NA	TGCAGCGTATCGGACGGGGTCACTGAAGCTTTCTTT	CSVSDGVTEAFF
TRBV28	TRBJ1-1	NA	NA	TGTGCCAGCTCCCATTCGTCCGGTAACACTGAAGCTTTCTTT	CASSHSSGNTEAFF
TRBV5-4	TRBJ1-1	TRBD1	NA	TGTGCCAGCAGCCTAGGGACAGGGGGCCCCCTGAACACTGAAGCTTTCTTT	CASSLGTGGPLNTEAFF
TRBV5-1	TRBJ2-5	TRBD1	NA	TGCGCCAGCAGCCTGGACAGGGGGTGGGAGACCCAGTACTTC	CASSLDRGWETQYF
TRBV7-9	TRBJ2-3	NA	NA	TGTGCCAGCAGCTTAGGGACAGTGACAGATACGCAGTATTTT	CASSLGTVTDTQYF
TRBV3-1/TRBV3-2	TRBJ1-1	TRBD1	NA	TGTGCCAGCAGCCAGGACAGGGGTTGGACTGAAGCTTTCTTT	CASSQDRGWTEAFF
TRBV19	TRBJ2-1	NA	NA	TGTGCCAGTAGTATTCTGGGGGCCTCCTACAATGAGCAGTTCTTC	CASSILGASYNEQFF